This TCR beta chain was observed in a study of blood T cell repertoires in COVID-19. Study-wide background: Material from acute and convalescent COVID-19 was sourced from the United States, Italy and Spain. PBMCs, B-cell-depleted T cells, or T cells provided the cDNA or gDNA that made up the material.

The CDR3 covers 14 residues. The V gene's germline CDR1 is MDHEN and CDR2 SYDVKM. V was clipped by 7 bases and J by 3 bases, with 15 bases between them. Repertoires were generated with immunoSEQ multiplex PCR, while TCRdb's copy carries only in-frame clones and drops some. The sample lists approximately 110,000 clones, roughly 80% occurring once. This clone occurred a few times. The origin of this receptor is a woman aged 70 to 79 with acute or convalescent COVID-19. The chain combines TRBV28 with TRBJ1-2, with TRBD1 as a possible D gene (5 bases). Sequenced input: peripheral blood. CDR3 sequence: CASTIPGDYYGYTF. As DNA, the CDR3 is TGTGCCAGCACCATCCCCGGGGACTACTATGGCTACACCTTC.